These T cell receptor beta chains were read from a single sample in a study of OX40 agonist ivuxolimab in advanced cancers. Sequencing was performed with immunoSEQ multiplex PCR; in TCRdb, only in-frame clones are kept and a portion is missing. The table records 35,000 to 55,000 clones, 75% to 85% of them present only once. Sequenced here: CD4+ or CD8+ T cells sorted from blood, sampled in a trial of the OX40 agonist ivuxolimab. The receptor source for this set is an adult with an advanced solid tumor such as melanoma, head and neck, liver or kidney cancer. The CDR3 runs from the conserved cysteine through the conserved F or W. The order of the fields is D gene, J gene, V gene, clone size, CDR3 protein, CDR3 DNA. A D gene is named only where the DNA matches it firmly. Clone size is given for some rows only: seen once, a few or many times, or a class if the clone is expanded.

D gene: NA
J gene: TRBJ1-6
V gene: TRBV30
clone size: few
CDR3 protein: CAWSVGGSGSPLHF
CDR3 DNA: TGTGCCTGGAGTGTAGGGGGGTCCGGATCACCCCTCCACTTT

D gene: TRBD2
J gene: TRBJ2-3
V gene: TRBV6-1
clone size: NA
CDR3 protein: CASSEGTSGRWADTQYF
CDR3 DNA: TGTGCCAGCAGTGAAGGGACTAGCGGGAGGTGGGCAGATACGCAGTATTTT

D gene: NA
J gene: TRBJ1-6
V gene: TRBV11-2
clone size: NA
CDR3 protein: CASSLSLTFNSPLHF
CDR3 DNA: TGTGCCAGCAGCTTATCATTGACCTTCAATTCACCCCTCCACTTT

D gene: TRBD2
J gene: TRBJ2-3
V gene: TRBV4-1
clone size: once
CDR3 protein: CASSQDIAGGSDTQYF
CDR3 DNA: TGCGCCAGCAGCCAAGATATTGCGGGAGGATCAGATACGCAGTATTTT

D gene: NA
J gene: TRBJ1-1
V gene: TRBV20-1
clone size: NA
CDR3 protein: CSARRALEAFF
CDR3 DNA: TGCAGTGCTAGACGAGCTCTTGAAGCTTTCTTT

D gene: NA
J gene: TRBJ2-7
V gene: TRBV11-3
clone size: NA
CDR3 protein: CASSPTGLDEQYF
CDR3 DNA: TGTGCCAGCAGCCCTACAGGGCTGGACGAGCAGTACTTC

D gene: TRBD2
J gene: TRBJ2-3
V gene: TRBV6-5
clone size: NA
CDR3 protein: CASSRLAGRTDTQYF
CDR3 DNA: TGTGCCAGCAGTCGACTAGCGGGGCGCACAGATACGCAGTATTTT

D gene: NA
J gene: TRBJ2-4
V gene: TRBV10-3
clone size: NA
CDR3 protein: CAISESTDQNIQYF
CDR3 DNA: TGTGCCATCAGTGAGTCGACGGACCAAAACATTCAGTACTTC

D gene: TRBD1
J gene: TRBJ1-1
V gene: TRBV5-6
clone size: NA
CDR3 protein: CASSWMTGGTEAFF
CDR3 DNA: TGTGCCAGCAGCTGGATGACAGGGGGCACTGAAGCTTTCTTT

D gene: TRBD1
J gene: TRBJ1-1
V gene: TRBV7-8
clone size: NA
CDR3 protein: CASSIDRARAEAFF
CDR3 DNA: TGTGCCAGCAGCATTGACAGGGCGAGGGCTGAAGCTTTCTTT

D gene: NA
J gene: TRBJ1-3
V gene: TRBV11-2
clone size: NA
CDR3 protein: CASSLGISGNTIYF
CDR3 DNA: TGTGCCAGCAGCTTAGGCATCTCTGGAAACACCATATATTTT

D gene: TRBD1
J gene: TRBJ1-2
V gene: TRBV6-5
clone size: once
CDR3 protein: CASNRDRDYGYTF
CDR3 DNA: TGTGCCAGCAACCGGGACAGGGACTATGGCTACACCTTC

D gene: NA
J gene: TRBJ2-2
V gene: TRBV28
clone size: NA
CDR3 protein: CASKSHTGELFF
CDR3 DNA: TGTGCCAGCAAATCGCACACCGGGGAGCTGTTTTTT

D gene: TRBD2
J gene: TRBJ2-1
V gene: TRBV27
clone size: NA
CDR3 protein: CASSPGLAGESSYNEQFF
CDR3 DNA: TGTGCCAGCAGTCCAGGACTAGCGGGGGAAAGCTCCTACAATGAGCAGTTCTTC

D gene: TRBD1
J gene: TRBJ1-5
V gene: TRBV19
clone size: once
CDR3 protein: CASSRGQANQPQHF
CDR3 DNA: TGTGCCAGTAGTCGGGGACAGGCCAATCAGCCCCAGCATTTT

D gene: NA
J gene: TRBJ2-7
V gene: TRBV19
clone size: NA
CDR3 protein: CASKPAGAGEYEQYF
CDR3 DNA: TGTGCCAGTAAACCCGCGGGGGCAGGGGAATACGAGCAGTACTTC

D gene: NA
J gene: TRBJ1-4
V gene: TRBV4-2
clone size: NA
CDR3 protein: CASSLGGTNEKLFF
CDR3 DNA: TGTGCCAGCAGCCTGGGGGGAACTAATGAAAAACTGTTTTTT

D gene: NA
J gene: TRBJ2-5
V gene: TRBV20-1
clone size: NA
CDR3 protein: CSARGRETQYF
CDR3 DNA: TGCAGTGCTAGAGGGAGGGAGACCCAGTACTTC

D gene: NA
J gene: TRBJ2-1
V gene: TRBV7-2
clone size: NA
CDR3 protein: CASSLFGEQFF
CDR3 DNA: TGTGCCAGCAGCTTATTCGGTGAGCAGTTCTTC

D gene: TRBD1
J gene: TRBJ2-7
V gene: TRBV30
clone size: once
CDR3 protein: CAWSPGQGDEQYF
CDR3 DNA: TGTGCCTGGAGTCCAGGACAGGGGGACGAGCAGTACTTC

D gene: TRBD1
J gene: TRBJ2-5
V gene: TRBV27
clone size: NA
CDR3 protein: CASSSALDREETQYF
CDR3 DNA: TGTGCCAGCAGTTCCGCCCTGGACAGGGAAGAGACCCAGTACTTC

D gene: NA
J gene: TRBJ1-2
V gene: TRBV10-3
clone size: medium-sized
CDR3 protein: CAISGSGGDGYTF
CDR3 DNA: TGTGCCATCAGCGGTTCGGGGGGCGATGGCTACACCTTC

D gene: NA
J gene: TRBJ2-5
V gene: TRBV28
clone size: NA
CDR3 protein: CASSPRARKTQYF
CDR3 DNA: TGTGCCAGCAGTCCGAGGGCGAGGAAGACCCAGTACTTC

D gene: NA
J gene: TRBJ2-2
V gene: TRBV27
clone size: NA
CDR3 protein: CASSTPNTRELFF
CDR3 DNA: TGTGCCAGCAGTACCCCGAACACCCGGGAGCTGTTTTTT

D gene: NA
J gene: TRBJ1-5
V gene: TRBV28
clone size: NA
CDR3 protein: CASSFPPGRGNQPQHF
CDR3 DNA: TGTGCCAGCAGTTTTCCTCCCGGGAGAGGCAATCAGCCCCAGCATTTT

D gene: TRBD2
J gene: TRBJ2-7
V gene: TRBV18
clone size: NA
CDR3 protein: CASSRQRLTSGGYEQYF
CDR3 DNA: TGTGCCAGCTCACGCCAGAGACTGACTAGCGGGGGCTACGAGCAGTACTTC

D gene: TRBD2
J gene: TRBJ2-7
V gene: TRBV28
clone size: NA
CDR3 protein: CASSALLGTSGSDEQYF
CDR3 DNA: TGTGCCAGCAGTGCGCTGCTCGGGACTAGCGGGAGTGACGAGCAGTACTTC

D gene: NA
J gene: TRBJ1-4
V gene: TRBV19
clone size: NA
CDR3 protein: CASSAAADNEKLFF
CDR3 DNA: TGTGCCAGTAGTGCGGCAGCCGATAATGAAAAACTGTTTTTT

D gene: TRBD1
J gene: TRBJ2-7
V gene: TRBV28
clone size: few
CDR3 protein: CASSLYRGEQYF
CDR3 DNA: TGTGCCAGCAGTCTATACAGGGGCGAGCAGTACTTC

D gene: NA
J gene: TRBJ1-1
V gene: TRBV18
clone size: NA
CDR3 protein: CASSPTPLMRDTEAFF
CDR3 DNA: TGTGCCAGCTCACCAACGCCTCTTATGAGGGACACTGAAGCTTTCTTT

D gene: NA
J gene: TRBJ2-7
V gene: TRBV7-8
clone size: NA
CDR3 protein: CASSLASYYEQYF
CDR3 DNA: TGTGCCAGCAGCTTAGCGAGTTACTACGAGCAGTACTTC

D gene: NA
J gene: TRBJ1-1
V gene: TRBV19
clone size: few
CDR3 protein: CASSRQINTEAFF
CDR3 DNA: TGTGCCAGTAGTAGACAGATAAACACTGAAGCTTTCTTT

D gene: TRBD2
J gene: TRBJ2-5
V gene: TRBV10-2
clone size: NA
CDR3 protein: CASRAGTSGKETQYF
CDR3 DNA: TGCGCCAGCAGGGCGGGGACTAGCGGGAAAGAGACCCAGTACTTC

D gene: NA
J gene: TRBJ1-4
V gene: TRBV7-2
clone size: NA
CDR3 protein: CASSSDREKLFF
CDR3 DNA: TGTGCCAGCAGCTCAGACCGGGAAAAACTGTTTTTT

D gene: NA
J gene: TRBJ2-5
V gene: TRBV5-4
clone size: NA
CDR3 protein: CASSLVPVETQYF
CDR3 DNA: TGTGCCAGCAGCTTGGTACCAGTAGAGACCCAGTACTTC

D gene: NA
J gene: TRBJ2-2
V gene: TRBV7-3
clone size: NA
CDR3 protein: CASSVNAASGELFF
CDR3 DNA: TGTGCCAGCAGCGTTAATGCGGCGAGCGGGGAGCTGTTTTTT

D gene: TRBD2
J gene: TRBJ2-3
V gene: TRBV5-1
clone size: NA
CDR3 protein: CASSLPGGPTDTQYF
CDR3 DNA: TGCGCCAGCAGCTTACCGGGAGGGCCAACAGATACGCAGTATTTT

D gene: NA
J gene: TRBJ1-1
V gene: TRBV28
clone size: NA
CDR3 protein: CASTEGYTEAFF
CDR3 DNA: TGTGCCAGCACCGAAGGCTACACTGAAGCTTTCTTT

D gene: TRBD1
J gene: TRBJ1-5
V gene: TRBV28
clone size: few
CDR3 protein: CASRQGLDQPQHF
CDR3 DNA: TGTGCCAGCAGACAGGGGTTAGATCAGCCCCAGCATTTT

D gene: TRBD2
J gene: TRBJ2-3
V gene: TRBV29-1
clone size: NA
CDR3 protein: CSVEMTSGKGDTQYF
CDR3 DNA: TGCAGCGTTGAGATGACTAGCGGGAAGGGAGATACGCAGTATTTT

D gene: NA
J gene: TRBJ1-2
V gene: TRBV30
clone size: NA
CDR3 protein: CAWSSGTYGYTF
CDR3 DNA: TGTGCCTGGAGTTCCGGTACCTATGGCTACACCTTC

D gene: NA
J gene: TRBJ2-7
V gene: TRBV27
clone size: NA
CDR3 protein: CASRRQPYEQYF
CDR3 DNA: TGTGCCAGCAGGAGACAACCCTACGAGCAGTACTTC

D gene: TRBD1
J gene: TRBJ1-1
V gene: TRBV19
clone size: NA
CDR3 protein: CASHSAGPGGRTEAFF
CDR3 DNA: TGTGCCAGTCACTCCGCCGGGCCAGGGGGCCGCACTGAAGCTTTCTTT

D gene: NA
J gene: TRBJ1-3
V gene: TRBV20-1
clone size: NA
CDR3 protein: CSAYHGGTIYF
CDR3 DNA: TGCAGTGCCTACCATGGGGGCACCATATATTTT

D gene: NA
J gene: TRBJ2-5
V gene: TRBV7-9
clone size: NA
CDR3 protein: CASSSVASSETQYF
CDR3 DNA: TGTGCCAGCAGCTCCGTAGCGTCTTCGGAGACCCAGTACTTC

D gene: NA
J gene: TRBJ2-3
V gene: TRBV5-1
clone size: NA
CDR3 protein: CASSLSLGASGDTQYF
CDR3 DNA: TGCGCCAGCAGCTTGTCCTTGGGGGCCAGTGGAGATACGCAGTATTTT

D gene: NA
J gene: TRBJ1-1
V gene: TRBV10-3
clone size: NA
CDR3 protein: CAISFSGRNTEAFF
CDR3 DNA: TGTGCCATCAGTTTCTCGGGACGGAACACTGAAGCTTTCTTT

D gene: TRBD1
J gene: TRBJ1-2
V gene: TRBV5-5
clone size: NA
CDR3 protein: CASSLPGQGSYGYTF
CDR3 DNA: TGTGCCAGCAGCCTCCCGGGACAGGGGTCCTATGGCTACACCTTC

D gene: TRBD2
J gene: TRBJ2-3
V gene: TRBV29-1
clone size: few
CDR3 protein: CSVAQASGVLDTQYF
CDR3 DNA: TGCAGCGTTGCGCAGGCTAGCGGTGTATTAGATACGCAGTATTTT

D gene: TRBD2
J gene: TRBJ2-7
V gene: TRBV5-1
clone size: NA
CDR3 protein: CASSRSTSGSYEQYF
CDR3 DNA: TGCGCCAGCAGCCGATCGACTAGCGGCTCCTACGAGCAGTACTTC

D gene: TRBD2
J gene: TRBJ2-1
V gene: TRBV6-5
clone size: NA
CDR3 protein: CASRPPIAGYNEQFF
CDR3 DNA: TGTGCCAGCAGACCTCCTATAGCGGGATACAATGAGCAGTTCTTC

D gene: TRBD2
J gene: TRBJ2-3
V gene: TRBV9
clone size: NA
CDR3 protein: CASSAGLAIGDTQYF
CDR3 DNA: TGTGCCAGCAGCGCGGGACTAGCGATTGGAGATACGCAGTATTTT